Given below is one TCR beta chain in context. Its target is unknown. This entry belongs to a study of T cells expressing NK-cell markers. Study information: Seven sequenced donors out of eight were HCMV-seropositive, one seronegative. Study outcomes and limitations: One observes that, in several donors, these clonotypes were also the leading ones within the CD3+CD56-NKG2C+ fraction.

Germline V lookup: CDR1 MNHEY, CDR2 SMNVEV (reference sequence). CDR3 length: 13 amino acids. 5'RACE template switching with UMIs produced the TCR beta cDNA. TCRdb reprocessed the 5' RACE reads and stores each CDR3 protein as one record, lacking DNA. In all, the sample yields about 150,000 distinct CDR3 sequences. The source material was blood T cells: a sorted CD56 or NKG2C T cell subset, CD4+ or CD8+ T cells, or bulk PBMC T cells (not recorded which). The origin of this receptor is a woman aged 50 to 65 in good health. J is TRBJ2-5 and V is TRBV27. The CDR3 reads CASSFMIGETQYF.